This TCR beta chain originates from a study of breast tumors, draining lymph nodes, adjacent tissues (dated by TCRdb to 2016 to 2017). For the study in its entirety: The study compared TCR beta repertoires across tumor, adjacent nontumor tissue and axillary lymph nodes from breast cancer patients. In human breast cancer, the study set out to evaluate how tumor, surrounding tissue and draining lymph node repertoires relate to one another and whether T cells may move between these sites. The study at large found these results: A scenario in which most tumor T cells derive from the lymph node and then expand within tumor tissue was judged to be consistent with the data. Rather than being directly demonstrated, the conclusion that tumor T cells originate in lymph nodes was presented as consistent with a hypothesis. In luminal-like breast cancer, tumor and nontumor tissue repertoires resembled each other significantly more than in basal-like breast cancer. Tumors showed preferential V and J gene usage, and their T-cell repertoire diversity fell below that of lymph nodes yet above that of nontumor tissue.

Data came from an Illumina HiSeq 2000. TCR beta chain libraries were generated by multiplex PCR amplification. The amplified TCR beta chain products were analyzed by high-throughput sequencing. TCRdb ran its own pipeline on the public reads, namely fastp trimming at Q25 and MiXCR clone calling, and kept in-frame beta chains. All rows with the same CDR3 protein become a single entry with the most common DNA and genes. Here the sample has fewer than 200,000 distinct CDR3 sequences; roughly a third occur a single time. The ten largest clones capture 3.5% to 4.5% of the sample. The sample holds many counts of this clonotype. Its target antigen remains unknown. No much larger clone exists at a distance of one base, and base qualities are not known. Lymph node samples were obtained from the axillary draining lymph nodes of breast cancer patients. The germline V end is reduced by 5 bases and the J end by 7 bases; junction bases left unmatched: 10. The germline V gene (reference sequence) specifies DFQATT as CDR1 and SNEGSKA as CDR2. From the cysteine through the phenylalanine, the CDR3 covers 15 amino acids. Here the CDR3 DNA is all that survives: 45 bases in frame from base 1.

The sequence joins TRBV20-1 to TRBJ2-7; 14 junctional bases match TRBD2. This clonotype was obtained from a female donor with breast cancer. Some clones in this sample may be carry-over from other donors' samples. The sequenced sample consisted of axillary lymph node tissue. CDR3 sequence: CSAETSGRARGEQYF. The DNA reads TGCAGTGCTGAGACTAGCGGGAGGGCCAGAGGGGAGCAGTACTTC.